Listed below are T cell receptor beta chains from one sample, sequenced in a study of T cells after yellow fever vaccination. TCRdb called the 5' RACE reads again in MiXCR, with one record for every CDR3 protein. The sample comprises a few hundred thousand distinct CDR3 sequences, approximately 19% of which are singletons, and over 15% rests with the top ten. The source material was PBMCs, sampled before the yellow fever booster vaccination. These receptors all come from a man aged 18 to 29 who received the YFV17D yellow fever vaccine. CDR3s include the opening cysteine and the closing phenylalanine or tryptophan. D genes are given only for firm matches. The size field is filled for only some rows; it gives once, few, many or a size class.

j_call,cdr3_length,clone_size,d_call,v_call,cdr3_nt,cdr3_aa
TRBJ2-1,16,few,TRBD2,TRBV5-1,TGCGCCAGCAGCTTAAAAGCGGGGGGCGATACCAATGAGCAGTTCTTC,CASSLKAGGDTNEQFF
TRBJ1-3,14,.,.,TRBV7-6,TGTGCCAGCAGCTTGGCGGGGGCTGGAAACACCATATATTTT,CASSLAGAGNTIYF
TRBJ1-1,16,few,.,TRBV20-1,TGCAGTGCTAGAGATTGGGGGGCGGGACAGAACACTGAAGCTTTCTTT,CSARDWGAGQNTEAFF
TRBJ1-2,13,.,.,TRBV7-9,TGTGCCAGCAGCTCTGGGCCTCGCAATGGCTACACCTTC,CASSSGPRNGYTF
TRBJ2-7,14,few,.,TRBV7-9,TGTGCCAGCAGCTCCCCCGGAAATTCAGATCTGCAGTACTTC,CASSSPGNSDLQYF
TRBJ2-5,11,few,.,TRBV20-1,TGCAGTGCCGGCAGGGAAGAGACCCAGTACTTC,CSAGREETQYF
TRBJ2-1,12,.,.,TRBV20-1,TGCAGTGCTAGGTACAGCTCCGATGAGCAGTTCTTC,CSARYSSDEQFF
TRBJ1-1,13,many,.,TRBV6-5,TGTGCCAGCGGGCCGTCTCTTCTCACTGAAGCTTTCTTT,CASGPSLLTEAFF
TRBJ1-3,15,few,TRBD1,TRBV29-1,TGCAGCGTCGCCGGGACAGGGGGCTTTGGAAACACCATATATTTT,CSVAGTGGFGNTIYF
TRBJ2-7,12,many,.,TRBV7-9,TGTGCCAGCAGCCCGGGTAGCAGTGAGCAGTACTTC,CASSPGSSEQYF
TRBJ2-7,16,few,TRBD2,TRBV5-1,TGCGCCAGCAGCTTGGAAGTGGGGGGACTAGCCCACGAGCAGTACTTC,CASSLEVGGLAHEQYF